Listed below are T cell receptor beta chains from one sample, sequenced in a study of CXCR3-negative and CXCR3-positive naive CD8 T cells. Reanalyzing the 5' RACE reads, TCRdb keeps one entry per CDR3 protein, without DNA. This table lists over 100,000 distinct CDR3 sequences. Sequenced input: naive CXCR3+ CD8+ T cells from blood. The receptors derive from a human donor in good health. Some clones in this sample may be carry-over from other donors' samples. Each CDR3 is given with its conserved first and last residue.

V: TRBV7-2
J: TRBJ1-1
CDR3: CASSNRGDGAFF

V: TRBV19
J: TRBJ1-5
CDR3: CASTSHGNQPQHF

V: TRBV4-3
J: TRBJ2-1
CDR3: CASSQRTYNGQFF

V: TRBV9
J: TRBJ2-7
CDR3: CASSPPGTSYEQYF

V: TRBV7-2
J: TRBJ2-5
CDR3: CASASSGVQETQYF

V: TRBV28
J: TRBJ2-1
CDR3: CATLQREGDEQFF

V: TRBV20-1
J: TRBJ1-2
CDR3: CSARGDSYGYTF

V: TRBV28
J: TRBJ2-1
CDR3: CASGGQGLLNEQFF

V: TRBV30
J: TRBJ1-1
CDR3: CAWRGDEAEAFF

V: TRBV29-1
J: TRBJ2-7
CDR3: CSVATIWTDEQYF